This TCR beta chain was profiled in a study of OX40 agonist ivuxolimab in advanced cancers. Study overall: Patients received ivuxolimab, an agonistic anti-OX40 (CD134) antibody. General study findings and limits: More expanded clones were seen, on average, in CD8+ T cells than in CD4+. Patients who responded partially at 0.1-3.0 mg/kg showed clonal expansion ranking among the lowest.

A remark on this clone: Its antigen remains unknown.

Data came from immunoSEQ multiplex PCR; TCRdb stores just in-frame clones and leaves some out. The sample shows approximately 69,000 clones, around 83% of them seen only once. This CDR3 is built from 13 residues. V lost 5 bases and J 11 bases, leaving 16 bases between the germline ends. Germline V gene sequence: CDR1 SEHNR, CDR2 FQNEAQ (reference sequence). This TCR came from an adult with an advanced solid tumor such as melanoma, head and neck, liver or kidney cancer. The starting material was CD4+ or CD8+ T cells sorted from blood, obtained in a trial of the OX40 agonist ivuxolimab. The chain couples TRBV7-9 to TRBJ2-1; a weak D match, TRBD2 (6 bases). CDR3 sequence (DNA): TGTGCCAGCAGCCCCCGGGAGCCTGATAAGCAGTTCTTC. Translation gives CASSPREPDKQFF.